The 21 T cell receptor beta chains below all came from one sample that was sequenced in a study of identical twins. Each CDR3 protein is one row after TCRdb ran MiXCR on the 5' RACE reads. The sample has about 390,000 distinct CDR3 sequences; 9% are singletons. The sequenced material came from naive T cells sorted from blood. These receptor sequences come from a woman aged 50 to 60 in good health.

The table lists this clonotype with a few counts. CDR3 in DNA: TGTGCCAGCAGCTTAGCGGTGGCCACAGATACGCAGTATTTT. It encodes CASSLAVATDTQYF. The chain carries TRBV7-6 and TRBJ2-3; no definite D call. The CDR3 extends over 14 amino acids. From germline, CDR1 is SGHVS and CDR2 FNYEAQ. V dropped 0 bases and J dropped 2 bases, with 6 bases sitting between them.

This clonotype has a count of ten or more. The chain has TRBV12-3 or TRBV12-4 and TRBJ2-7; D might be TRBD1 or TRBD2, each matching 5 bases. Deletions cut 2 bases from V and 3 bases from J, with 11 bases between. The CDR3 runs to 14 residues. In DNA form, the CDR3 reads TGTGCCAGCAGTTTACGGGGACGGTACTACGAGCAGTACTTC. Protein sequence: CASSLRGRYYEQYF.

In DNA, the CDR3 is TGTGCCACCAGCCCGACAGGTGGCTATGGCTACACCTTC. Translation gives CATSPTGGYGYTF. V and J are TRBV15 and TRBJ1-2, with D possibly being TRBD1 (6 bases). The CDR3 is 13 residues long. Germline V CDR1 and CDR2: LNHNV, YYDKDF (reference sequence). Trimming pared 5 bases from V and 4 bases from J, leaving 11 bases between.

This clonotype was observed a few times. The chain couples TRBV7-9 to TRBJ2-2; 7 bases map to TRBD2. The V and J ends lost 8 bases and 0 bases, in that order; junction bases with no gene match: 6. CDR3 length: 15 residues. Looked up from germline, CDR1 is SEHNR and CDR2 is FQNEAQ (reference sequence). The CDR3 DNA follows: TGTGCCAGCCTTGGGGGGGACGCGAACACCGGGGAGCTGTTTTTT. This codes for CASLGGDANTGELFF.

The chain links TRBV29-1 to TRBJ2-7; 13 bases agree with TRBD2. CDR3 length equals 16 residues. The germline gives CDR1 SQVTM, CDR2 ANQGSEA. V was pared by 0 bases and J by 3 bases, with 5 bases of the junction left unmatched. The CDR3 sequence: CSVEEGLAGDYYEQYF. Here the CDR3 DNA reads TGCAGCGTTGAAGAAGGACTAGCGGGGGACTACTACGAGCAGTACTTC.

This clonotype was observed a handful of times. The rearrangement links TRBV20-1 to TRBJ2-1; 8 bases map to TRBD2. This CDR3 comprises 18 residues. J gave up 8 bases and V 2 bases, and 20 bases lay outside the gene matches. The germline gives CDR1 DFQATT, CDR2 SNEGSKA (reference sequence). The CDR3 nucleotides read TGCAGTGCTAGACCGCGCTATAGCGGGAATCTTATAAGGGATGAGCAGTTCTTC. Its translation is CSARPRYSGNLIRDEQFF.

This clonotype was seen more than once but under ten times. A read error may account for a junction end that differs from germline. V gene TRBV3-1 combines with J gene TRBJ2-1, with 7 bases lining up with TRBD2. Germline V gives CDR1 LGHDT, CDR2 YNNKEL (reference sequence). The CDR3 has 12 residues. The CDR3 loop reads CASSLGGRSNRF. In DNA, the CDR3 is TGTGCCAGCAGCCTGGGCGGGAGATCCAACCGCTTC.

This clonotype was seen at least ten times. An end of the junction does not agree with germline; a read error may underlie this. The J gene is TRBJ1-5, the V gene TRBV5-1; 10 nucleotides line up with TRBD1. The germline gives CDR1 SGHRS, CDR2 YFSETQ. CDR3 length: 15 residues. The CDR3 loop is CASSLGDRGNQPQHF. The CDR3 DNA follows: TGTGCCAGCAGTTTAGGGGACAGGGGAAATCAGCCCCAGCATTTT.

V is TRBV7-3 and J is TRBJ2-1; D possibly uses TRBD1 or TRBD2 (5 bases each). The CDR3 is 16 amino acids. Germline V CDR1 and CDR2: SGHTA, FQGTGA. Trimming shortened V by 2 bases and J by 8 bases, and 19 bases separated the two germline ends. The CDR3 region has the DNA TGTGCCAGCAGCTTATCCGGGACGGCTTTCCCGGATGAGCAGTTCTTC. Its protein is CASSLSGTAFPDEQFF.

This clonotype was detected ten times or more. The CDR3 carries no conserved terminal phenylalanine or tryptophan, so it likely arises from a read error. No DNA is shown, since the ends of the CDR3 on it are uncertain; the CDR3 is the one TCRdb lists. This chain joins TRBV5-1 and TRBJ2-1. The germline V gene has CDR1 SGHRS and CDR2 YFSETQ. The CDR3 numbers 8 amino acids, ends counted. This chain's CDR3 is CASNRWTG.

J is TRBJ2-1 and V is TRBV19; D might be TRBD1 (6 bases). CDR1 LNHDA and CDR2 SQIVND come from the germline V gene (reference sequence). This CDR3 comprises 16 residues. V was pared by 3 bases and J by 0 bases, with 12 bases between. Written as DNA, the CDR3 is TGTGCCAGTAGTATTGAGGGGACATACTCCTACAATGAGCAGTTCTTC. Protein sequence: CASSIEGTYSYNEQFF.

This clonotype was found a few times. The rearrangement links TRBV25-1 to TRBJ2-5, with TRBD1 identical over 7 bases. There are 14 residues in the CDR3. Losses at the gene ends were 1 base for V and 5 bases for J; bases not matched to a gene: 4. CDR1 is MGHDK and CDR2 is SYGVNS in the germline V gene. CDR3: CASSEWAGGETQYF. CDR3 bases: TGTGCCAGCAGTGAATGGGCAGGGGGTGAGACCCAGTACTTC.

This chain joins TRBV12-3 or TRBV12-4 and TRBJ2-2, with D possibly being TRBD1 or TRBD2 (6 bases each). This CDR3 has 15 residues. The V gene lost 3 bases and the J gene lost 7 bases, with 15 bases spanning the gap. As DNA, the CDR3 is TGTGCCAGCAGTTTTACAGGGAGGCGGGACGGGGAGCTGTTTTTT. This gives the protein CASSFTGRRDGELFF.

This clonotype was seen more than once but under ten times. The chain is built from TRBV11-2 and TRBJ2-3, with TRBD2 as a possible D gene (5 bases). Per germline, CDR1 SGHAT and CDR2 FQNNGV. The CDR3 loop spans 14 amino acids. V was shortened by 0 bases and J by 4 bases, with 8 bases between the two germline ends. The CDR3 spells CASSLEGRADTQYF. Here the CDR3 DNA reads TGTGCCAGCAGCTTAGAGGGGAGAGCAGATACGCAGTATTTT.

This clonotype came up many times. This chain uses TRBV4-1 with TRBJ2-1, with 9 positions matching TRBD1. Trimming took 1 base from V and 4 from J; bases not matched to a gene: 8. The CDR3 spans 17 residues. Germline V gives CDR1 MGHRA, CDR2 YSYEKL. Here the CDR3 DNA reads TGCGCCAGCAGCCAAGTTCACCGGGACAGGGTTTACAATGAGCAGTTCTTC. This sequence encodes CASSQVHRDRVYNEQFF.

The rearrangement links TRBV6-2 or TRBV6-3 to TRBJ2-7, with D possibly being TRBD1 (6 bases). The germline gives CDR1 MNHEY, CDR2 SVGEGT. This CDR3 has 14 residues. Deletions cut 5 bases from V and 6 bases from J, with 17 bases between. CDR3 sequence: CASSPLLTGSEQYV. The CDR3 DNA reads as TGTGCCAGCAGTCCTTTACTGACAGGCAGCGAGCAGTACGTC.

This clonotype was observed many times. V usage is TRBV24-1 and J usage is TRBJ1-1; D possibly corresponds to TRBD1 (5 bases). The CDR3 consists of 15 residues. V lost 3 bases to trimming and J lost 6 bases, with 16 bases between them. CDR1 and CDR2 (germline): KGHDR, SFDVKD. In DNA form, the CDR3 reads TGTGCCACCAGTGATACAGGCGGAGCCGTGGCTGAAGCTTTCTTT. It translates to CATSDTGGAVAEAFF.

V and J are TRBV5-1 and TRBJ2-4; no definite D call. Trimming removed 4 bases from V and 9 bases from J, with 8 bases in between. Germline V gives CDR1 SGHRS, CDR2 YFSETQ. CDR3 length: 11 amino acids. The CDR3 coding sequence is TGCGCCAGCAGCAGGATGAGCATTCAGTACTTC. This sequence encodes CASSRMSIQYF.

V gene TRBV7-7 combines with J gene TRBJ2-5; TRBD2 matches at 10 bases. CDR1 is SSHAT, CDR2 FNYEAQ, per germline (reference sequence). The CDR3 runs to 13 residues. The CDR3 DNA is TGTGCTGTTGGGACTAGCGTATTTGAGACCCAGTACTTC. It specifies CAVGTSVFETQYF. Combining the CDR3 with reference TRBV7-7 and TRBJ2-5 gives the whole variable domain GAGVSQSPRYKVTKRGQDVTLRCDPISSHATLYWYQQALGQGPEFLTYFNYEAQPDKSGLPSDRFSAERPEGSISTLTIQRTEQRDSAMYRCAVGTSVFETQYFGPGTRLLVL.

J is TRBJ2-1 and V is TRBV24-1; D might be TRBD1 (6 bases). The length of the CDR3 is 13 residues. V was pared by 0 bases and J by 9 bases, with 8 bases between. CDR1 is KGHDR and CDR2 is SFDVKD in the germline V gene. This CDR3 is CATSDLTGIEQFF. Here the CDR3 DNA reads TGTGCCACCAGTGATTTGACAGGGATTGAGCAGTTCTTC.

This clonotype has a handful of counts. The rearrangement uses TRBV12-3 or TRBV12-4 and TRBJ2-7; 11 nucleotides align to TRBD2. V shed 8 bases and J 4 bases; nucleotides not matched to a gene: 4. This CDR3 has 13 amino acids. Written as DNA, the CDR3 is TGTGCCAGCCTTCTAGCGGGAGGATACGAGCAGTACTTC. This sequence encodes CASLLAGGYEQYF.